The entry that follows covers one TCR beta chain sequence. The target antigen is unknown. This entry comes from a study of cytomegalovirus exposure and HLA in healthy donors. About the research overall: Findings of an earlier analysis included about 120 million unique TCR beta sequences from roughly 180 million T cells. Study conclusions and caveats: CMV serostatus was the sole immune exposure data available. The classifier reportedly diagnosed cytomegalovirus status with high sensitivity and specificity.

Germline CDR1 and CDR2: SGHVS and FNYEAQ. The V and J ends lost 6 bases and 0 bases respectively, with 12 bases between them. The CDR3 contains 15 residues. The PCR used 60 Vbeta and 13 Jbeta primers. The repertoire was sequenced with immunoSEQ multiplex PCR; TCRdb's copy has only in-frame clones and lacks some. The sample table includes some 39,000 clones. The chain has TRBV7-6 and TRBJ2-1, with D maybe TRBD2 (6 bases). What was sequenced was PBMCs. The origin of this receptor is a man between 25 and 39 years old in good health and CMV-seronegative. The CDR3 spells CASSPRESSYNEQFF. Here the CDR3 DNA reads TGTGCCAGCAGTCCTCGGGAGTCCTCCTACAATGAGCAGTTCTTC.